This T cell receptor beta chain was sequenced for a study of neurological immune-mediated disorders. This clonotype occurred many times. Germline CDR1 reads SGHRS; CDR2 reads YFSETQ. V was cut by 0 bases and J by 3 bases, with 9 bases left in between. CDR3 length equals 14 residues. The cDNA came from 5'RACE, which used 10-nucleotide random UMIs. Via MiXCR, TCRdb re-called the 5' RACE reads, giving one row per CDR3 protein. The sample carries 54,000 or so distinct CDR3 sequences, roughly 3.5% recorded once. V and J are TRBV5-1 and TRBJ2-5; maybe TRBD1 (6 bases). The sample taken for sequencing was PBMCs. This TCR was sampled from a woman under 40 with multiple sclerosis. The CDR3 DNA reads TGCGCCAGCAGCTTGGGCGGACAGAAAGAGACCCAGTACTTC. Its protein product is CASSLGGQKETQYF.